The clone carrying this T cell receptor (beta chain) has at least ten counts. Its specificity is unknown. The data stem from a study of T cell repertoires in cytomegalovirus infection. Study overall: Indications came from public TCR beta signatures; they pointed to CMV infection and to a matching HLA type.

MiXCR was run by TCRdb on the reads, yielding one entry per CDR3 protein. The sample shows roughly 160,000 distinct CDR3 sequences, roughly 21% of them seen only once. CDR1 MGHRA and CDR2 YSYEKL come from the germline V gene. This CDR3 comprises 16 residues. Trimming left V 3 bases short and J 2 bases short, with 17 bases between. Study-level results: Identification of carriers of CMV plus the relevant HLA was performed using cumulative public TCR beta family frequency. Dominant in the ex vivo response were TCR beta clonotypes restricted by HLA-C and specific for CMV.

Source: CD8+ T cells from cultured PBMCs, taken from culture after CMV antigen stimulation. V gene TRBV4-1 combines with J gene TRBJ2-7; TRBD2 might be the D (6 bases). This receptor was obtained from a human donor in good health (CMV status not recorded). Some clones in this sample may be carry-over from other donors' samples. CDR3 in DNA: TGCGCCAGCAGCCAGGGCGGGGACCGAGTCACCTACGAGCAGTACTTC. Translating it yields CASSQGGDRVTYEQYF.